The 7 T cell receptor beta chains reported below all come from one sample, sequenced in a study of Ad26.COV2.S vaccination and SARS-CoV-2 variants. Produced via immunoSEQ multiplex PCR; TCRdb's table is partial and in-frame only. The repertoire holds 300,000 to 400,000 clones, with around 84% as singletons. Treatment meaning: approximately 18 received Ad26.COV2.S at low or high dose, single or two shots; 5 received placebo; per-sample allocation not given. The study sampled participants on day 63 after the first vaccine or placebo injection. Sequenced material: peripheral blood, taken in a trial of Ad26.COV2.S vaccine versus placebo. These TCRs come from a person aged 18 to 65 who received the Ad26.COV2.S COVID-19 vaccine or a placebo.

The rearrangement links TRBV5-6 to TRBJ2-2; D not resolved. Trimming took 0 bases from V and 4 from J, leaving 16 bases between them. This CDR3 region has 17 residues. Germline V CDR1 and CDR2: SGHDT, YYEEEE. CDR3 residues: CASSLGARDTFTGELFF. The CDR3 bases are TGTGCCAGCAGCTTGGGCGCTAGAGACACATTCACCGGGGAGCTGTTTTTT.

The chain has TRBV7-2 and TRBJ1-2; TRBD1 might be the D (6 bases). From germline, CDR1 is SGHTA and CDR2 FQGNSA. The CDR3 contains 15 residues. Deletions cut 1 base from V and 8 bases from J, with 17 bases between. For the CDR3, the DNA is TGTGCCAGCAGCTTAGAATTTTTATGGGGGCTGGGCTACACCTTC. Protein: CASSLEFLWGLGYTF. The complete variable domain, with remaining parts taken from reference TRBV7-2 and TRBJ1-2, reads GAGVSQSPSNKVTEKGKDVELRCDPISGHTALYWYRQSLGQGLEFLIYFQGNSAPDKSGLPSDRFSAERTGGSVSTLTIQRTQQEDSAVYLCASSLEFLWGLGYTFGSGTRLTVV.

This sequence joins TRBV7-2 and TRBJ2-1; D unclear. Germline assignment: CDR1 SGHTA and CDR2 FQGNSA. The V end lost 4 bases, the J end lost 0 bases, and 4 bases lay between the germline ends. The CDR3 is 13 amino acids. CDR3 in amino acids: CASSSGSYNEQFF. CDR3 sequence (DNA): TGTGCCAGCAGCTCTGGCTCCTACAATGAGCAGTTCTTC.

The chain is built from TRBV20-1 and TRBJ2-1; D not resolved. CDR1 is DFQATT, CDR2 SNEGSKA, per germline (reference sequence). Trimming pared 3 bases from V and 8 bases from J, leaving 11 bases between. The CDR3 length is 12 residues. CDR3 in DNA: TGCAGTGCTAGTCTCCTTCGGGATGAGCAGTTCTTC. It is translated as CSASLLRDEQFF.

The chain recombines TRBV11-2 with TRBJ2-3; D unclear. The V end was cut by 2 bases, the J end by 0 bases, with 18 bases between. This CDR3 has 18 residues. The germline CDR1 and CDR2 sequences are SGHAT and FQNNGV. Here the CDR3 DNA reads TGTGCCAGCAGCTTACGGGTCAGACGCGTTACTAGCACAGATACGCAGTATTTT. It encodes CASSLRVRRVTSTDTQYF. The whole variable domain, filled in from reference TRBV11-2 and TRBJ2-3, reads EAGVAQSPRYKIIEKRQSVAFWCNPISGHATLYWYQQILGQGPKLLIQFQNNGVVDDSQLPKDRFSAERLKGVDSTLKIQPAKLEDSAVYLCASSLRVRRVTSTDTQYFGPGTRLTVL.

The CDR3 loop reads CSVARVLNTEAFF. As DNA, the CDR3 is TGCAGCGTTGCCAGGGTCCTGAACACTGAAGCTTTCTTT. The genes are TRBV29-1 and TRBJ1-1, with a tentative D call TRBD1 (5 bases). The V gene's germline CDR1 is SQVTM and CDR2 ANQGSEA. The CDR3 runs to 13 residues. The V end was cut by 4 bases, the J end by 0 bases, with 9 bases between.

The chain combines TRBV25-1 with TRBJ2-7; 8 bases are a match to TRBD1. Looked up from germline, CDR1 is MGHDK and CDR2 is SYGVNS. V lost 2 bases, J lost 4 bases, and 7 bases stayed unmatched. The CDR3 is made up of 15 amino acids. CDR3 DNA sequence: TGTGCCAGCAGTGAACCTGGACAGGGATCTTACGAGCAGTACTTC. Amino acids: CASSEPGQGSYEQYF.